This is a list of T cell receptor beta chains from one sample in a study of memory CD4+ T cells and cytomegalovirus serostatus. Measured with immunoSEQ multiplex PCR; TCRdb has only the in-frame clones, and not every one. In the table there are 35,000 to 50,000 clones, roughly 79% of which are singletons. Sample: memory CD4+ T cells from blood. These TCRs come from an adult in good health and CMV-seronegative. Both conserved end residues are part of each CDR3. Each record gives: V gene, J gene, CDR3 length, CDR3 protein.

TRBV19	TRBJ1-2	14	CASNNLDREYGYTF
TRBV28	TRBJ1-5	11	CASARSQPQHF
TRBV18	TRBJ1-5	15	CASSPQKGSNQPQHF
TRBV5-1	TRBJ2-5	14	CASSLRGSQETQYF
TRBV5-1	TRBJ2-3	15	CASTQTPVSGDTQYF
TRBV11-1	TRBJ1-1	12	CASSFRGSEAFF
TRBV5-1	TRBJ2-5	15	CASSLSGWVQETQYF
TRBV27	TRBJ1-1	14	CASRSTGANTEAFF
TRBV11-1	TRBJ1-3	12	CASSPQGNTIYF
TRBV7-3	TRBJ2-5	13	CASSLRTKETQYF
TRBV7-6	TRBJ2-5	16	CASRPPNRGREETQYF
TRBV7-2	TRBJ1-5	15	CASSSDRGPYQPQHF
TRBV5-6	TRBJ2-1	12	CASSLPRVPEFF
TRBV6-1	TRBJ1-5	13	CASKGVRNQPQHF
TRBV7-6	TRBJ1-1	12	CATGDSLSGAFF
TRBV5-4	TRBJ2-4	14	CASSLGRSKNIQYF
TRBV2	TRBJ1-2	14	CASSLQGARGGYTF
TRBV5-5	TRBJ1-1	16	CASSLLGEGWNTEAFF
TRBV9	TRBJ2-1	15	CASSPHLGPLSEQFF
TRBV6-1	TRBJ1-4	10	CASSEIHLFF
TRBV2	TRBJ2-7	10	CASSQYEQYF
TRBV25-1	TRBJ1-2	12	CASSAGLSAYTF
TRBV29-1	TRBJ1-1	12	CSVDRGNTEAFF
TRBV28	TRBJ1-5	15	CASRPQGGTGQGISF
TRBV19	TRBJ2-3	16	CASSIEIAGGSDTQYF